These T cell receptor beta chains were read from a single sample in a study of vaccination effects on CD4 cells after COVID-19. The antigens these receptors bind are not known. The data were produced by immunoSEQ multiplex PCR, yet TCRdb's version contains in-frame clones alone and is incomplete. Here the sample spans 26,000 or so clones, 72% being singletons. Sequenced material: CD4+ T cells from PBMCs cultured with SARS-CoV-2 spike peptides, taken before COVID-19 vaccination. These receptors came from a human donor who received a COVID-19 vaccine. Each CDR3 is given with its conserved first and last residue. The D gene is left open where the match is weak. A row's size may be missing; if present it is once, few, many or a size class.

>TRBJ1-2|TRBV6-5|NA|NA
TGTGCCAGCAGTTACTCAGACCGACCGAACTATGGCTACACCTTC
CASSYSDRPNYGYTF
>TRBJ1-6|TRBV6-5|TRBD1|few
TGTGCCAGCAGGCAGGGACAGGGGGATTCACCCCTCCACTTT
CASRQGQGDSPLHF
>TRBJ1-4|TRBV5-1|TRBD1|few
TGCGCCAGCAGCTTGGGCACAGGGGGCAGTGAAAAACTGTTTTTT
CASSLGTGGSEKLFF
>TRBJ2-3|TRBV7-9|TRBD1|NA
TGTGCCAGCAGCAAGCGACAGGGGTCAGATACGCAGTATTTT
CASSKRQGSDTQYF
>TRBJ2-7|TRBV10-1|NA|NA
TGCGCCAGCAGTGAGTATTTCCGGGCAGGGGAGCCCCACGAGCAGTACTTC
CASSEYFRAGEPHEQYF
>TRBJ1-3|TRBV5-1|NA|NA
TGCGCCAGCAGCTTTAACAGTCCTGGAAACACCATATATTTT
CASSFNSPGNTIYF
>TRBJ2-7|TRBV5-1|NA|NA
TGCGCCAGCAGCTTGGGATCCAGTTACGAGCAGTACTTC
CASSLGSSYEQYF
>TRBJ1-6|TRBV5-4|TRBD1|NA
TGTGCCAGCAGCTTGGAGACAGGGTCAAATAATTCACCCCTCCACTTT
CASSLETGSNNSPLHF
>TRBJ2-1|TRBV5-1|NA|NA
TGCGCCAGTTGGGACGCCAGCTCCTACAATGAGCAGTTCTTC
CASWDASSYNEQFF
>TRBJ1-1|TRBV2|NA|once
TGTGCCAGCAATCGCAGGTTAGGGGCGAACACTGAAGCTTTCTTT
CASNRRLGANTEAFF
>TRBJ2-5|TRBV15|NA|NA
TGTGCCACCAGCAGAGATGTCGAGACCCAGTACTTC
CATSRDVETQYF
>TRBJ1-2|TRBV6-6|TRBD1|once
TGTGCCAGCAGCCCAGGGACAGCCTCTTACTATGGCTACACCTTC
CASSPGTASYYGYTF
>TRBJ2-2|TRBV10-3|NA|NA
TGTGCCATCAGTGAGTCGATACCGAACACCGGGGAGCTGTTTTTT
CAISESIPNTGELFF
>TRBJ1-5|TRBV6-1|NA|NA
TGTGCCAGCAGTGAAATACAGGGCCTAAATCAGCCCCAGCATTTT
CASSEIQGLNQPQHF
>TRBJ2-5|TRBV13|NA|NA
TGTGCCAGCAGTCAAACACGTACCCAAGAGACCCAGTACTTC
CASSQTRTQETQYF
>TRBJ2-7|TRBV13|NA|NA
TGTGCCAGCAGCTTATTTCTCTACGAGCAGTACTTC
CASSLFLYEQYF
>TRBJ2-6|TRBV18|NA|NA
TGTGCCAGCTCAACCGACCGAAGCTCTGGGGCCAACGTCCTGACTTTC
CASSTDRSSGANVLTF
>TRBJ1-4|TRBV29-1|NA|NA
TGCAGCGTGATGACCTTCGGCCAGGCGCAGAATGAAAAACTGTTTTTT
CSVMTFGQAQNEKLFF
>TRBJ2-2|TRBV15|TRBD1|NA
TGTGCCACCAGCAGAGAATCCGGGACAGGGGGTTCCGGGGAGCTGTTTTTT
CATSRESGTGGSGELFF
>TRBJ1-1|TRBV5-1|TRBD1|few
TGCGCCAGCAGCTTGAGACAGGGGGCATTTGGGACTGAAGCTTTCTTT
CASSLRQGAFGTEAFF
>TRBJ1-1|TRBV25-1|NA|once
TGTGCCAGCAGGCCACAGGGCGAAATCACTGAAGCTTTCTTT
CASRPQGEITEAFF
>TRBJ2-3|TRBV4-1|NA|NA
TGCGCCAGCAGCCAAGCGTTACGGGAAGATACGCAGTATTTT
CASSQALREDTQYF
>TRBJ2-1|TRBV14|NA|NA
TGTGCCAGCAGCCAAGATAGGACTCGTCAGTTCTTC
CASSQDRTRQFF
>TRBJ2-1|TRBV7-9|TRBD2|NA
TGTGCCAGCAGCTACGAGACCGGGACTAGTACCGAGCAGTTCTTC
CASSYETGTSTEQFF
>TRBJ2-6|TRBV6-1|TRBD1|NA
TGTGCCAGCAGTGACCGGGACAGGGGCCCCTCTGGGGCCAACGTCCTGACTTTC
CASSDRDRGPSGANVLTF
>TRBJ2-3|TRBV7-8|TRBD1|NA
TGTGCCAGCAGCTTAGGGGACAGGGAAGAAGATACGCAGTATTTT
CASSLGDREEDTQYF
>TRBJ2-4|TRBV7-8|NA|NA
TGTGCCAGCAGCTTAGGTTCAGGGTGGACAAACATTCAGTACTTC
CASSLGSGWTNIQYF
>TRBJ2-7|TRBV6-5|NA|NA
TGTGCCAGCAGTTATTCGACCGGGGGGCGTCCCTACGAGCAGTACTTC
CASSYSTGGRPYEQYF
>TRBJ2-1|TRBV6-5|NA|once
TGTGCCAGCAGTTATTCCGGGTCCGTTAATGAGCAGTTCTTC
CASSYSGSVNEQFF
>TRBJ1-2|TRBV6-5|NA|few
TGTGCCAGTCTATCCGCCGAAACTAACTATGGCTACACCTTC
CASLSAETNYGYTF
>TRBJ1-5|TRBV2|NA|NA
TGTGCCAGCAGTGAAGCGTCAGGGGCCCGGCATTTT
CASSEASGARHF
>TRBJ2-5|TRBV4-1|NA|NA
TGCGCCAGCAGCCAAGATTTCGCCATCGTTCAAAAATACTTC
CASSQDFAIVQKYF
>TRBJ2-2|TRBV19|TRBD2|few
TGTGCCAGTAGTACCTCTAGCGGGAGGGCCCTTTATGCGAACACCGGGGAGCTGTTTTTT
CASSTSSGRALYANTGELFF